This is a list of T cell receptor beta chains from one sample in a study of tumor and adjacent non-tumor tissue in lung cancer. MiXCR, run by TCRdb on the multiplex PCR reads, gives a single entry per CDR3 protein. The sample has 76,000 or so distinct CDR3 sequences, around two thirds seen once. Sequenced material: lung tumor tissue. Source of these receptors: a woman in her seventies with non-small cell lung cancer. Both conserved end residues are part of each CDR3. A D gene is named only where the DNA matches it firmly. Clone size, where shown, is once, few, many, or a class for clones that have expanded.

>TRBV28|many|NA|TRBJ1-5
CASSPLGLSNQPQHF
TGTGCCAGCAGTCCCCTGGGGTTAAGCAATCAGCCCCAGCATTTT
>TRBV6-1|NA|TRBD2|TRBJ2-1
CANSEDGWTSAYNEQFF
TGTGCCAACAGTGAAGATGGTTGGACTAGCGCTTACAATGAGCAGTTCTTC
>TRBV7-8|few|TRBD2|TRBJ2-1
CTSTTSGPSYNEQFF
TGTACCAGCACCACTAGCGGTCCCTCTTACAATGAGCAGTTCTTC
>TRBV4-2|NA|NA|TRBJ2-2
CASSQDPQVQGGELFF
TGTGCCAGCAGCCAGGACCCACAGGTACAAGGCGGGGAGCTGTTTTTT
>TRBV5-4|NA|NA|TRBJ1-5
CVSSGGPNSNQPQHF
TGTGTCAGCAGCGGGGGGCCAAATAGCAATCAGCCCCAGCATTTT
>TRBV20-1|NA|NA|TRBJ2-3
CSARGPAAEGDTDTQYF
TGCAGTGCTAGAGGTCCAGCGGCAGAAGGGGACACAGATACGCAGTATTTT
>TRBV28|NA|NA|TRBJ2-7
CASSLPIGISGVGTYEQYF
TGTGCCAGCAGTCTTCCTATAGGCATTAGCGGAGTTGGGACCTACGAGCAGTACTTC
>TRBV29-1|few|TRBD2|TRBJ2-5
CSVQRGGRETQLF
TGCAGCGTTCAAAGGGGCGGGCGGGAGACCCAGTTGTTC
>TRBV29-1|NA|NA|TRBJ1-1
CSVEDLMEHAVMNTEALF
TGCAGCGTTGAAGATCTTATGGAACATGCCGTTATGAACACTGAAGCTCTCTTT
>TRBV29-1|NA|NA|TRBJ2-3
CIIFTGTDTQYF
TGCATCATCTTCACAGGCACAGATACGCAGTATTTT
>TRBV28|many|NA|TRBJ1-1
CASSKGGGNTEAFF
TGTGCCAGCAGTAAAGGAGGCGGGAACACTGAAGCTTTCTTT
>TRBV6-1|NA|TRBD1|TRBJ2-3
CASTMTGLTDTHYF
TGTGCCAGCACTATGACAGGGCTGACAGATACGCACTATTTT
>TRBV28|many|TRBD1|TRBJ2-7
CASRVGTGSFYEQYF
TGTGCCAGCAGGGTTGGGACAGGTTCGTTTTACGAGCAGTACTTC
>TRBV5-4|NA|NA|TRBJ2-5
CAGSTTGETQYF
TGTGCCGGCAGTACCACGGGAGAGACCCAGTACTTC
>TRBV6-6|NA|NA|TRBJ2-3
CASSYKDRPSVRKDTQCF
TGTGCCAGCAGTTATAAGGATCGTCCTAGCGTGAGAAAAGATACGCAGTGTTTT
>TRBV5-5|NA|TRBD1|TRBJ2-5
CVSSLSQGAQETQYF
TGTGTCAGCAGCTTGAGTCAGGGGGCCCAAGAGACCCAGTACTTC
>TRBV6-6|once|TRBD1|TRBJ2-7
CASSYSGGQGAQQQYF
TGTGCCAGCAGTTACTCGGGGGGACAGGGGGCGCAACAGCAGTACTTC
>TRBV7-9|NA|NA|TRBJ2-1
CANSLGGNNEQFF
TGTGCCAACAGCTTAGGGGGTAACAATGAGCAATTCTTC
>TRBV6-5|few|NA|TRBJ2-5
CASGPVQETWYF
TGTGCCAGCGGCCCCGTACAAGAGACCTGGTACTTC
>TRBV11-2|NA|TRBD2|TRBJ2-5
CASGSPGGGIQETQYF
TGTGCCAGCGGCTCCCCGGGCGGGGGGATACAAGAGACCCAGTACTTC
>TRBV5-1|NA|TRBD1|TRBJ1-6
CASSPGQGANSLLRF
TGCGCCAGCAGCCCGGGACAGGGGGCAAATTCACTCCTCCGCTTT
>TRBV11-1|NA|NA|TRBJ2-7
CASSFEAGPYEQYF
TGTGCCAGCAGCTTTGAAGCGGGTCCGTACGAGCAGTACTTC
>TRBV6-1|NA|NA|TRBJ2-6
CASGQGSSSGANILTF
TGTGCCAGCGGTCAGGGGTCTAGCTCTGGGGCCAACATCCTGACTTTC
>TRBV13|once|NA|TRBJ2-7
CASSRIQLLYEQYF
TGTGCCAGCAGCCGCATACAGTTGTTATACGAGCAGTACTTC
>TRBV10-2|NA|NA|TRBJ1-2
CASSPSYDYTF
TGCGCCAGCAGTCCTTCCTACGACTACACCTTC
>TRBV6-6|many|NA|TRBJ2-7
CASSRLGPYEQYF
TGTGCCAGCAGTCGACTAGGGCCCTACGAGCAGTACTTC
>TRBV6-1|few|TRBD1|TRBJ2-7
CASSDPGQEHYEQYF
TGTGCCAGCAGTGATCCGGGACAGGAGCACTACGAGCAGTATTTC
>TRBV7-8|many|NA|TRBJ2-7
CASSSGLFSYEQYF
TGTGCCAGCAGCTCGGGACTGTTCTCCTACGAGCAGTACTTC
>TRBV10-2|NA|NA|TRBJ1-5
CATKGHLNQPQHF
TGCGCCACTAAGGGACACTTGAATCAGCCCCAGCATTTT
>TRBV20-1|many|TRBD2|TRBJ2-1
CSATGLAYNEQFF
TGCAGTGCGACCGGACTAGCGTACAATGAGCAGTTCTTC
>TRBV29-1|NA|NA|TRBJ1-3
CSVRRRAGNTIYF
TGCAGCGTCAGGCGAAGAGCTGGAAACACCATATATTTT
>TRBV29-1|NA|TRBD2|TRBJ2-1
CSGSHSSGQGYDEQFF
TGCAGCGGGAGCCACTCTAGCGGGCAAGGGTACGATGAGCAGTTCTTC
>TRBV4-2|NA|TRBD2|TRBJ2-1
CGSSPTGLAGNYNEQSF
TGTGGCAGCAGCCCCACTGGACTAGCGGGTAACTACAATGAGCAGTCCTTC
>TRBV29-1|NA|NA|TRBJ1-6
CSVETGQNSPHHF
TGCAGCGTTGAGACAGGCCAAAATTCACCCCACCACTTT
>TRBV29-1|NA|TRBD2|TRBJ2-3
CGVEGGSGRFTDTQYF
TGCGGCGTTGAAGGCGGAAGCGGGAGATTCACGGATACGCAGTATTTT
>TRBV6-2/TRBV6-3|many|TRBD2|TRBJ2-1
CASSPGTSSYNEQFF
TGTGCCAGCAGTCCCGGGACTAGCTCCTACAATGAGCAGTTCTTC
>TRBV4-1|NA|NA|TRBJ2-1
CASRQDLGYPEQFF
TGCGCCAGCAGGCAAGATCTCGGATACCCTGAACAGTTCTTC
>TRBV4-1|NA|NA|TRBJ1-2
CASSRGIWASDGYTF
TGCGCCAGCAGCCGGGGGATATGGGCGTCGGATGGCTACACCTTC
>TRBV6-5|NA|NA|TRBJ2-3
CANSYSFMNTDTQYF
TGTGCCAACAGTTACTCGTTTATGAATACAGATACGCAATATTTT
>TRBV28|NA|NA|TRBJ2-1
CASSSQGVEQFF
TGTGCCAGCAGTTCACAGGGTGTTGAGCAGTTCTTC
>TRBV5-6|many|NA|TRBJ2-7
CASSLPAYEQYF
TGTGCCAGCAGCTTACCTGCCTACGAGCAGTACTTC
>TRBV6-5|NA|NA|TRBJ2-7
CASTTQMEGPYEQCF
TGTGCCAGCACCACACAAATGGAGGGACCCTACGAGCAGTGCTTC